One and the same sample provided the 21 T cell receptor beta chains below, sequenced in a study of T cell repertoires in cytomegalovirus infection. Each CDR3 protein gets one entry after TCRdb re-called the reads with MiXCR. The data contain approximately 500,000 distinct CDR3 sequences, more than 15% of them seen just once; the ten biggest clones take up roughly 25%. Specimen: CD8+ T cells from PBMCs. These receptors were collected from a human donor in good health (CMV status not recorded). Some clones in this sample may be carry-over from other donors' samples.

This chain connects TRBV29-1 to TRBJ2-3; 10 bases agree with TRBD2. The CDR3 consists of 16 residues. Germline V CDR1 and CDR2: SQVTM, ANQGSEA. J gave up 0 bases and V 7 bases, and 10 bases lay outside the gene matches. CDR3 sequence: CSAIAGGGYSTDTQYF. Here the CDR3 DNA reads TGCAGCGCTATAGCGGGGGGCGGATATAGCACAGATACGCAGTATTTT.

The V call is TRBV3-1, the J call TRBJ2-1; 9 positions match TRBD2. The CDR3 runs 16 residues. The V and J ends lost 1 base and 4 bases, in that order; junction bases with no gene match: 5. CDR1 and CDR2 (germline): LGHDT, YNNKEL (reference sequence). The CDR3 region is CASSQALAGFYNEQFF. In DNA, the CDR3 is TGTGCCAGCAGCCAAGCGCTAGCGGGATTTTACAATGAGCAGTTCTTC.

The J gene is TRBJ2-5, the V gene TRBV6-5; weak D call: TRBD1 (6 bases). Germline V lookup: CDR1 MNHEY, CDR2 SVGAGI. The germline V and J ends were trimmed by 3 bases and 4 bases, with 12 bases remaining between them. The CDR3 covers 14 residues. CDR3 in amino acids: CASSYTGKVETQYF. CDR3 DNA sequence: TGTGCCAGCAGTTATACAGGGAAGGTAGAGACCCAGTACTTC.

This clonotype showed up many times. The gene calls are TRBV28 and TRBJ1-5; no clear D gene. Germline loops: CDR1 MDHEN, CDR2 SYDVKM. The V end lost 6 bases, the J end lost 4 bases, and 16 bases lay between the germline ends. The CDR3 spans 15 residues. CDR3 residues: CASSPLIGTNQPQHF. In nucleotides, the CDR3 is TGTGCCAGCAGCCCTTTAATAGGCACGAATCAGCCCCAGCATTTT.

This clonotype was seen ten or more times. The chain is built from TRBV27 and TRBJ1-5; D unresolved. The V end was cut by 2 bases, the J end by 3 bases, with 11 bases between. Germline-derived CDR1 and CDR2 are MNHEY and SMNVEV (reference sequence). The CDR3 extends over 15 amino acids. In DNA, the CDR3 is TGTGCCAGCAGTTTAACTCCAGGTAACAATCAGCCCCAGCATTTT. Amino acid sequence: CASSLTPGNNQPQHF.

In its sample, this clonotype was seen many times. The chain joins TRBV7-2 to TRBJ2-1; 9 bases are shared with TRBD2. This CDR3 comprises 16 residues. V was clipped by 1 base and J by 6 bases; unmatched bases: 7. CDR1 is SGHTA and CDR2 is FQGNSA in the germline V gene. CDR3 sequence (DNA): TGTGCCAGCAGCTTAGACGGCGGGGGGGTGAGCAATGAGCAGTTCTTC. This codes for CASSLDGGGVSNEQFF. The full variable domain, rest sourced from reference TRBV7-2 and TRBJ2-1, is GAGVSQSPSNKVTEKGKDVELRCDPISGHTALYWYRQSLGQGLEFLIYFQGNSAPDKSGLPSDRFSAERTGGSVSTLTIQRTQQEDSAVYLCASSLDGGGVSNEQFFGPGTRLTVL.

This clonotype occurred many times. The chain's CDR3 is CASRGLAGPYEQYF. The DNA for the CDR3 is TGTGCCAGCAGGGGACTAGCGGGTCCTTACGAGCAGTACTTC. This rearrangement joins TRBV12-3 or TRBV12-4 to TRBJ2-7; TRBD2 aligns across 12 bases. The CDR3 is 14 amino acids. Trimming cost V 6 bases and J 4 bases; bases outside gene matches: 4.

The chain has TRBV20-1 and TRBJ2-7; 11 bases agree with TRBD2. V lost 1 base, J lost 2 bases, and 1 base stayed unmatched. The germline V gene encodes CDR1 DFQATT and CDR2 SNEGSKA (reference sequence). The CDR3 sequence is 14 residues long. The CDR3 sequence: CSARVLAGAYEQYF. CDR3 DNA: TGCAGTGCTAGAGTACTAGCGGGAGCCTACGAGCAGTACTTC.

Turning to this clonotype: The junction shows a germline mismatch at one end, possibly a read error. The chain couples TRBV9 to TRBJ1-1, with D possibly matching TRBD1 (5 bases). The CDR3 loop spans 14 amino acids. Germline CDR1 and CDR2: SGDLS and YYNGEE. As DNA, the CDR3 is TGTGCCAGCAGCCACAAGGGGTCGGACACTGAATCTTTCTTT. This codes for CASSHKGSDTESFF.

V is TRBV20-1 and J is TRBJ1-2, with D possibly being TRBD1 (5 bases). The germline gives CDR1 DFQATT, CDR2 SNEGSKA (reference sequence). The CDR3 is 15 amino acids. V was pared by 3 bases and J by 0 bases, with 14 bases between. CDR3 coding DNA: TGCAGTGCTAGCCTGGGGACGGGTACTAACTATGGCTACACCTTC. It is translated as CSASLGTGTNYGYTF.

The gene calls are TRBV5-8 and TRBJ1-1, with 7 bases that match TRBD1. In germline, CDR1 is SGHTS, CDR2 YDEGEE. The junction had 8 bases not matched to a gene; V was cut back by 3 bases and J by 3 bases. This CDR3 is built from 15 residues. In DNA form, the CDR3 reads TGTGCCAGCAGCTGGATGTCTGGGACAGACACTGAAGCTTTCTTT. Translation gives CASSWMSGTDTEAFF.

This clonotype was recorded many times. This chain connects TRBV14 to TRBJ2-1; D ambiguous. The V end was cut by 1 base, the J end by 5 bases, with 9 bases between. The CDR3 covers 14 residues. Germline V gives CDR1 SGHDN, CDR2 FVKESK. The chain's CDR3 is CASSQAIVNNEQFF. The CDR3 nucleotides are TGTGCCAGCAGCCAAGCGATAGTTAACAATGAGCAGTTCTTC.

This clonotype was observed many times. The genes are TRBV7-3 and TRBJ2-1, with 14 bases lining up with TRBD2. With V trimmed by 4 bases and J by 11 bases, 7 bases remained unmatched. CDR1 and CDR2 (germline): SGHTA, FQGTGA. The length of the CDR3 is 15 residues. DNA for the CDR3: TGTGCCAGCAGCTCCGGGACTAGCGGGAGTCTCAAGCAGTTCTTC. This sequence encodes CASSSGTSGSLKQFF.

This chain links TRBV27 with TRBJ2-1; 9 bases fit TRBD2. Trimming cost V 2 bases and J 0 bases; bases outside gene matches: 2. CDR1 MNHEY and CDR2 SMNVEV come from the germline V gene (reference sequence). CDR3 length: 16 residues. In DNA, the CDR3 is TGTGCCAGCAGTTTAGCGGGAGGGACCTCCTACAATGAGCAGTTCTTC. This sequence encodes CASSLAGGTSYNEQFF.

The chain recombines TRBV5-4 with TRBJ2-1; 14 bases map to TRBD2. CDR3 size: 13 residues. The junction had 5 bases not matched to a gene; V was cut back by 4 bases and J by 14 bases. Germline lookup yields CDR1 SGHNT and CDR2 YYREEE (reference sequence). CDR3 residues: CASSAGTSGGEFF. DNA of the CDR3: TGTGCCAGCAGCGCGGGGACTAGCGGGGGTGAGTTCTTC.

The chain couples TRBV14 to TRBJ1-6; 7 bases fit TRBD1. Germline V gene lookup returns CDR1 SGHDN and CDR2 FVKESK. After removal of 2 bases from V and 9 bases from J, the junction contained 4 bases not matched to a gene. This CDR3 spans 14 amino acids. CDR3: CASSQRQGGSPLHF. DNA of the CDR3: TGTGCCAGCAGCCAAAGACAGGGTGGTTCACCCCTCCACTTT.

The table lists this clonotype with many counts. V usage is TRBV12-5 and J usage is TRBJ2-1; D tentatively fits TRBD1 or TRBD2 (5 bases each). Germline V gives CDR1 LGHNT, CDR2 FRNRAP. The CDR3 totals 13 residues. V lost 6 bases and J lost 5, with 11 bases in between. CDR3 loop: CASGPWGNNEQFF. CDR3 DNA sequence: TGTGCTAGTGGGCCCTGGGGGAACAATGAGCAGTTCTTC.

This clonotype was picked up many times. The V call is TRBV7-9, the J call TRBJ2-2; unclear D gene. The germline V and J ends were trimmed by 5 bases and 7 bases, with 5 bases remaining between them. The CDR3 has 11 amino acids. The germline V gene encodes CDR1 SEHNR and CDR2 FQNEAQ (reference sequence). The CDR3 bases are TGTGCCAGCAGCGGACGCGGGGAGCTGTTTTTT. It translates to CASSGRGELFF.

CDR3: CASSHPVRGTYEQYF. CDR3 sequence (DNA): TGTGCCAGCAGCCACCCGGTGCGCGGGACCTACGAGCAGTACTTC. V is TRBV6-5 and J is TRBJ2-7, with a tentative D call TRBD2 (6 bases). The CDR3 has 15 residues. Germline loops: CDR1 MNHEY, CDR2 SVGAGI. Trimming shortened V by 6 bases and J by 2 bases, and 17 bases separated the two germline ends.

There are many counts of this clonotype. The rearrangement uses TRBV6-1 and TRBJ2-1; TRBD2 matches 14 bases. The germline CDR1 and CDR2 sequences are MNHNS and SASEGT. Losses at the gene ends were 7 bases for V and 4 bases for J; bases not matched to a gene: 3. This CDR3 comprises 15 residues. The CDR3 region has the DNA TGTGCCAGCACCCGACTAGCGGGAGGGTACAATGAGCAGTTCTTC. It specifies CASTRLAGGYNEQFF.

The CDR3 nucleotides read TGTGCCAGCAGCGCAACAACGGAGGGAGCTTTCTTT. Its protein is CASSATTEGAFF. The V gene is TRBV9, the J gene TRBJ1-1; D ambiguous. The CDR3 length is 12 residues. Germline V gene sequence: CDR1 SGDLS, CDR2 YYNGEE. V shed 3 bases and J shed 10 bases, with 13 bases lying between them.